The clone carrying this TCR beta chain was picked up many times. From the RT-PCR reads, TCRdb called clonotypes with MiXCR, one entry per CDR3 protein. The top ten clones hold 3.6% of a sample with about 700,000 distinct CDR3 sequences, around 14% of them seen once. V was pared by 9 bases and J by 1 base, with 7 bases of the junction left unmatched. Germline lookup yields CDR1 ENHRY and CDR2 SYGVKD. CDR3 length equals 14 residues. The sequenced sample consisted of memory CD4+ T cells from blood. The origin of this receptor is a female donor in good health, serving as a healthy control. This rearrangement joins TRBV10-3 to TRBJ2-5, with TRBD2 identical over 8 bases. This CDR3 reads CAIRAGGTQETQYF. For the CDR3, the DNA is TGTGCCATTAGGGCGGGAGGTACCCAAGAGACCCAGTACTTC.